This TCR beta chain was observed in a study of shared clonotypes between healthy human individuals. There are 17 residues in the CDR3. V trimming: 1 base; J trimming: 3 bases; junction bases outside the gene matches: 10. The V gene's germline CDR1 is SGHNT and CDR2 YENEEA. Healthy and HIV-negative, the adult donors had no recent acute infections or vaccinations. Notes on this clone: Its specificity is not known.

Measured with immunoSEQ multiplex PCR; TCRdb has only the in-frame clones, and not every one. Seen here are 1,400,000 or so clones, approximately 98.5% observed once, and the top ten hold roughly 0.36%. Notes on the study in general: Having only a few donors restricted how much genetic and exposure-history diversity was captured. Sequencing depth was predicted to influence how clonotypes are shared among donors.

The chain is built from TRBV11-3 and TRBJ2-3; 7 nucleotides match TRBD2. The source of this sequence is a man under 40 in good health. Material: naive CD4+ T cells sorted from blood. The subset: CD45RA+ positively selected. DNA of the CDR3: TGTGCCAGCAGCTTAGGTCCAGCGGGAATCTCGACAGATACGCAGTATTTT. Translating gives CASSLGPAGISTDTQYF.